These T cell receptor beta chains were read from a single sample in a study of cytomegalovirus exposure and HLA in healthy donors. Here immunoSEQ multiplex PCR was the method, and the copy in TCRdb shows in-frame clones only, minus some. The table has fewer than 200,000 clones, around nine tenths seen once; the top ten hold approximately 7%. The sequencing sample was made of PBMCs. Receptors originate from a man aged 25-45 years in good health and CMV-seropositive. The CDR3 runs from the conserved cysteine through the conserved F or W. The order of the fields is CDR3 length, V gene, D gene, J gene, clone size, CDR3 DNA, CDR3 protein. D genes are given only for firm matches. Size is stated for part of the rows, as once, few or many counts, or as a class when the clone is expanded.

14	TRBV2	NA	TRBJ2-3	NA	TGTGCCACGACCCCCCGGGGAGGCACAGATACGCAGTATTTT	CATTPRGGTDTQYF
10	TRBV28	NA	TRBJ1-5	NA	TGTGCCAGCAGCCGTCAAGCCCAGCATTTT	CASSRQAQHF
12	TRBV30	NA	TRBJ1-5	NA	TGTGCCTGGACAGTAGGCAATCAGCCCCAGCATTTT	CAWTVGNQPQHF
16	TRBV27	TRBD2	TRBJ2-7	NA	TGTGCCAGCAGCAGGACTAGCGGGAGACATAGGTACGAGCAGTACTTC	CASSRTSGRHRYEQYF
15	TRBV5-1	NA	TRBJ2-7	NA	TGCGCCAGCAGCTCTGGGTTTGGCAGCGCCTACGAGCAGTACTTC	CASSSGFGSAYEQYF
15	TRBV7-6	NA	TRBJ2-3	NA	TGTGCCAGCAGCTATCGTCCGGAGCGCACAGATACGCAGTATTTT	CASSYRPERTDTQYF
15	TRBV28	TRBD1	TRBJ1-5	NA	TGTGCCAGCAGGGTGACAGGGGGCGTCAATCAGCCCCAGCATTTT	CASRVTGGVNQPQHF
13	TRBV28	TRBD1	TRBJ1-2	NA	TGTGCCAGCATTTTTCAGGGGGACTATGGCTACACCTTC	CASIFQGDYGYTF
16	TRBV9	TRBD1	TRBJ1-6	once	TGTGCCAGCAGCCAAGGACAGGGCGAGTTCGGTTCACCCCTCCACTTT	CASSQGQGEFGSPLHF
14	TRBV19	NA	TRBJ2-5	NA	TGTGCCAGTAGTAAACCAGGGCCGCAAGAGACCCAGTACTTC	CASSKPGPQETQYF
13	TRBV7-2	TRBD1	TRBJ1-2	NA	TGTGCCAGCAGCCCGACAGGGGGGGATGGCTACACCTTC	CASSPTGGDGYTF
12	TRBV19	NA	TRBJ1-5	NA	TGTGCCAGTAGCAACCCCAATCAGCCCCAGCATTTT	CASSNPNQPQHF
14	TRBV5-4	TRBD1	TRBJ1-2	NA	TGTGCCAGCAGCTTTCAACAGGGGGCAGATGGCTACACCTTC	CASSFQQGADGYTF
15	TRBV27	NA	TRBJ2-1	once	TGTGCCAGCAGGAGCCCCATTGTCTCCTACAATGAGCAGTTCTTC	CASRSPIVSYNEQFF
12	TRBV29-1	NA	TRBJ1-1	NA	TGCAGCGCTGGACACGTGAACACTGAAGCTTTCTTT	CSAGHVNTEAFF
17	TRBV4-2	NA	TRBJ1-5	NA	TGTGCCAGCAGCCAAGAGGGTTTGGGAGTTAGCAATCAGCCCCAGCATTTT	CASSQEGLGVSNQPQHF
13	TRBV29-1	NA	TRBJ2-7	NA	TGCAGCGTTGAAGCTGAATTTCTCTACGAGCAGTACTTC	CSVEAEFLYEQYF